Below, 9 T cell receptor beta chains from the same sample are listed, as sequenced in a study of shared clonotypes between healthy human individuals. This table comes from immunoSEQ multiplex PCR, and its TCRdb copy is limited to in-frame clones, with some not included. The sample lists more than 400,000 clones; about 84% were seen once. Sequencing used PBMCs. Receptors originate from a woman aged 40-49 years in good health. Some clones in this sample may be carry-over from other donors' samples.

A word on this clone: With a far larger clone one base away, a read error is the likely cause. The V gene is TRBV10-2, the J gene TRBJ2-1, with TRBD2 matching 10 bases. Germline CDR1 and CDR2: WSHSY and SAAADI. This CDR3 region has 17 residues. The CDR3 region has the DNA TGCCCCAGCAGCCTTCTACTAGCGGGACCCAAGGGGAATGAGCAGTTCTTC. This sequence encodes CPSSLLLAGPKGNEQFF.

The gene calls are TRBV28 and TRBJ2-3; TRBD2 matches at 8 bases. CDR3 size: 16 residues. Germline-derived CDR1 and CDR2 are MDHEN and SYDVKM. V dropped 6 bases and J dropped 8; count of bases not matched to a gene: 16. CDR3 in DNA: TGTGCCAGCAGCTGGGGGCTAAGCTCCGCGGGGGGTACGCAGTATTTT. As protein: CASSWGLSSAGGTQYF.

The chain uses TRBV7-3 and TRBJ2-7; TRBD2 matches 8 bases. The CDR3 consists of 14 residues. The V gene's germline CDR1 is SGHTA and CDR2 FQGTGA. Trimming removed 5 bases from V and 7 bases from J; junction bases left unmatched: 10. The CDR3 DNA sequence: TGTGCCAGCAGCCCCGGGGGGGCCCTCAGGGAGCAGTACTTC. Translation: CASSPGGALREQYF.

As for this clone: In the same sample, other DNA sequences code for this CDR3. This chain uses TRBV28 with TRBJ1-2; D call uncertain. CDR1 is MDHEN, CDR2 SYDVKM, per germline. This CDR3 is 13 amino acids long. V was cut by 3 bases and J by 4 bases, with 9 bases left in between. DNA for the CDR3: TGTGCCAGCAGTTTCGGCAGCGGCTATGGCTACACCTTC. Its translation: CASSFGSGYGYTF.

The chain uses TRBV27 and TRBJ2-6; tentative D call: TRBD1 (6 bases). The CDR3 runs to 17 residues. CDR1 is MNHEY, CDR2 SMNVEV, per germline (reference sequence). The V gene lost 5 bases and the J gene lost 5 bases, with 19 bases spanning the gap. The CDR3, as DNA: TGTGCCAGCAGTGGGGGCGCGCTACAAAGTCGGGCCAACGTCCTGACTTTC. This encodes CASSGGALQSRANVLTF. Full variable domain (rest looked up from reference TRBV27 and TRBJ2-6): EAQVTQNPRYLITVTGKKLTVTCSQNMNHEYMSWYRQDPGLGLRQIYYSMNVEVTDKGDVPEGYKVSRKEKRNFPLILESPSPNQTSLYFCASSGGALQSRANVLTFGAGSRLTVL.

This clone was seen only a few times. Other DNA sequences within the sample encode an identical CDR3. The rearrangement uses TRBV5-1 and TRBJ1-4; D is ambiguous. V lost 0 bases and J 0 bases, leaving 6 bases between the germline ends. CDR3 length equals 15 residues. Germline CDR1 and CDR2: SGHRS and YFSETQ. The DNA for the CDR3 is TGCGCCAGCAGCTTGGCAACGGCAACTAATGAAAAACTGTTTTTT. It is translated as CASSLATATNEKLFF.

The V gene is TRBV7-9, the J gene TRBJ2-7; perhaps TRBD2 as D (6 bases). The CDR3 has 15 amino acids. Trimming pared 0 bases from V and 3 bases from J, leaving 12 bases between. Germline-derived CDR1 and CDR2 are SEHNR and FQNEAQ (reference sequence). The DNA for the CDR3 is TGTGCCAGCAGCTTAGCGCTCGGGAGTGGCTACGAGCAGTACTTC. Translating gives CASSLALGSGYEQYF.

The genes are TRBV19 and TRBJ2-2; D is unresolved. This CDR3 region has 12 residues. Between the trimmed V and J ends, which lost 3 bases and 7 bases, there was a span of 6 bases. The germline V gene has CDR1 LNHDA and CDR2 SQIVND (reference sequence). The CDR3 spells CASSMGYGELFF. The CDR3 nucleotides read TGTGCCAGTAGTATGGGATACGGGGAGCTGTTTTTT.

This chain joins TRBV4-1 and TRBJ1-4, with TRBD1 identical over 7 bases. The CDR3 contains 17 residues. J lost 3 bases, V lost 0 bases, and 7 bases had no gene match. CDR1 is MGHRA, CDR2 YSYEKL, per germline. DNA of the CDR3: TGCGCCAGCAGCCAAGATCCTCCCCAGGGGGCTAATGAAAAACTGTTTTTT. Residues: CASSQDPPQGANEKLFF.